This T cell receptor beta chain was recorded in a study of blood T cells in healthy people across ages. Study-level results: Long-lived donors had more naive CD4+ cells and higher diversity than aged donors. Per million T cells, the diversity of TCR beta decreased roughly linearly as age advanced. Lack of knowledge of donor CMV status possibly confounded expanded clonotype changes.

A note on this clonotype: Its antigen remains unknown.

Sample-barcoded 5' priming and a J-beta primer mix drove a second PCR of about 7 to 11 cycles. Unique molecular identifiers of 12 random nucleotides labeled each cDNA. TCRdb passed the 5' RACE reads through MiXCR, listing each CDR3 protein once. In the table there are about 1.8 million distinct CDR3 sequences, around 50% of which are singletons. Trimming removed 2 bases at V and 3 bases at J, with 8 bases between. This CDR3 region has 13 residues. Germline V gives CDR1 SGDLS, CDR2 YYNGEE. V is TRBV9 and J is TRBJ2-5; the D is unclear. This TCR derives from a woman in her forties in good health. Sequencing input: blood. The CDR3: CASSVETKETQYF. CDR3 nucleotides: TGTGCCAGCAGCGTTGAGACAAAAGAGACCCAGTACTTC.